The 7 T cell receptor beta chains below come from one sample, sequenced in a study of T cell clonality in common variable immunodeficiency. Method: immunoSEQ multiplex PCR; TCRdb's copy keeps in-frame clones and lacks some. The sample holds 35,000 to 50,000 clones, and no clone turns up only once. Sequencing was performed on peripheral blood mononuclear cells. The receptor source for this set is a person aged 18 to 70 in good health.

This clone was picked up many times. The DNA read from the CDR3 is TGTGCCAGCAGCGGGGGACAGGGGGCTGAAACC. Its translation is CASSGGQGAET. The CDR3 in full is CASSGGQGAETQYF. This chain connects TRBV11-1 to TRBJ2-5; 12 bases fit TRBD1. The CDR3 is cut off 3 residues early in the read; its end comes from the germline J gene. The V gene's germline CDR1 is SGHAT and CDR2 FQDESV (reference sequence). This CDR3 region has 14 residues. The variable domain in full, completed from reference TRBV11-1 and TRBJ2-5, reads EAEVAQSPRYKITEKSQAVAFWCDPISGHATLYWYRQILGQGPELLVQFQDESVVDDSQLPKDRFSAERLKGVDSTLKIQPAELGDSAMYLCASSGGQGAETQYFGPGTRLLVL.

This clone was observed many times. This chain's CDR3 is CASSQDRGTWSPLHF. The sequenced part of the CDR3 DNA is TGTGCCAGCAGCCAAGATAGGGGGACGTGGTCACCC. The chain carries TRBV3-1 (or the pseudogene TRBV3-2) and TRBJ1-6, with a tentative D call TRBD1 (6 bases). The read terminates 3 residues ahead of where the CDR3 ends, so the germline J gene completes it. The CDR3 has 15 amino acids. V was pared by 0 bases and J by 10 bases, with 13 bases between. Germline CDR1 is LGHDT and CDR2 is YNNKEL (reference sequence).

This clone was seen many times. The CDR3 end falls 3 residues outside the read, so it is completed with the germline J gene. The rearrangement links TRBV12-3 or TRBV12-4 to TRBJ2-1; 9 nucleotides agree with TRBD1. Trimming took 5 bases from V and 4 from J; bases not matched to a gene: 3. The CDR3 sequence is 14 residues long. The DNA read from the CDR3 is TGTGCCAGCAGTAAGGACAGGGGATACAATGAG. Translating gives CASSKDRGYNE. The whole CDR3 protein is CASSKDRGYNEQFF.

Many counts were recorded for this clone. The CDR3 reads CASSFEGGQTPEQYF. The CDR3 bases that were read are TGTGCCAGCAGTTTTGAGGGAGGACAGACCCCCGAG. The chain joins TRBV7-2 to TRBJ2-7; possibly TRBD1 or TRBD2 for D (6 bases each). The CDR3 is cut off 3 residues early in the read; its end comes from the germline J gene. This CDR3 has 15 amino acids. Trimming removed 6 bases from V and 6 bases from J, with 21 bases in between. CDR1 SGHTA and CDR2 FQGNSA come from the germline V gene.

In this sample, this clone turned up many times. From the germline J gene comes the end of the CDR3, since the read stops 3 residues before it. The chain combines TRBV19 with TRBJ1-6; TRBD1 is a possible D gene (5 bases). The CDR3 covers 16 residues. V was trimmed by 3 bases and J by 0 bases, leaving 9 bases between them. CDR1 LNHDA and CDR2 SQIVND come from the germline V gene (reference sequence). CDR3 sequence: CASSIGGSSYNSPLHF. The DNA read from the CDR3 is TGTGCCAGTAGTATCGGGGGAAGCTCCTATAATTCACCC.

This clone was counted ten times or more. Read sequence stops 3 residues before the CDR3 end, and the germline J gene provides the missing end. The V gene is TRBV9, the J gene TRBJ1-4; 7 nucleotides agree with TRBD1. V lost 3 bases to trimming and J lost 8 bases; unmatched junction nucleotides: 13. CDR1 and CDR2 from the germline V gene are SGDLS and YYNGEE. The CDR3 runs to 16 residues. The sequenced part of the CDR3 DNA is TGTGCCAGCAGCGCCGGGACAGAGGGTTTCGGAGAAAAA. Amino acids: CASSAGTEGFGEK. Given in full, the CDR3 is CASSAGTEGFGEKLFF.

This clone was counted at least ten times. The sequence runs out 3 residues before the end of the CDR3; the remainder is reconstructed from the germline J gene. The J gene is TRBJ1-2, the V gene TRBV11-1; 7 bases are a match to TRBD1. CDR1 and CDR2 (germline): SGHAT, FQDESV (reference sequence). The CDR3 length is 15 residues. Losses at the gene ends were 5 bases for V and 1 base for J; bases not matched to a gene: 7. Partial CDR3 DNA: TGTGCCAGCAGCAATCCGGGACAGAGTAACTATGGC. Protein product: CASSNPGQSNYG. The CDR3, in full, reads CASSNPGQSNYGYTF.